These 18 T cell receptor beta chains were all obtained from the same sample, sequenced in a study of long-term antiretroviral therapy in people with HIV. Version v3.0 of the immunoSEQ assay ran at survey level. Data came from immunoSEQ multiplex PCR; TCRdb stores just in-frame clones and leaves some out. Of 35,000 or so clones in the sample, around 94% were seen once. This specimen was unsorted PBMCs, taken 4.1 years after starting antiretroviral therapy. Every receptor here comes from a woman aged 45-59 years with HIV.

CDR3 protein: CASSVEGQRGDTQYF. CDR3 sequence (DNA): TGTGCCAGCAGCGTAGAGGGACAGAGGGGAGATACGCAGTATTTT. This rearrangement joins TRBV9 to TRBJ2-3; TRBD1 matches at 7 bases. Germline V gene sequence: CDR1 SGDLS, CDR2 YYNGEE. V gave up 0 bases and J gave up 5 bases; unmatched junction bases: 6. The CDR3 spans 15 residues.

V is TRBV18 and J is TRBJ2-3; the match to TRBD1 covers 8 bases. The CDR3 is 16 amino acids. The trim removed 4 bases at V and 2 bases at J, leaving 8 bases unmatched. Germline V lookup: CDR1 KGHSH, CDR2 LQKENI. This chain's CDR3 is CASSQIRGLDTDTQYF. The CDR3 nucleotides read TGTGCCAGCTCACAAATCAGGGGGCTGGACACAGATACGCAGTATTTT.

CDR3 sequence (DNA): TGTGCCATCGCGCTTGGGGGGAGAACCGGGGAGCTGTTTTTT. This sequence encodes CAIALGGRTGELFF. This chain connects TRBV10-3 to TRBJ2-2, with a tentative D call TRBD2 (6 bases). Trimming removed 8 bases from V and 5 bases from J, with 15 bases in between. The CDR3 contains 14 residues. From germline, CDR1 is ENHRY and CDR2 SYGVKD.

V is TRBV19 and J is TRBJ1-4; D gene uncertain. The CDR3 contains 13 residues. Germline V gene sequence: CDR1 LNHDA, CDR2 SQIVND (reference sequence). The V gene lost 5 bases and the J gene lost 7 bases, with 11 bases spanning the gap. CDR3 region: CASSFTGFEKLFF. The DNA for the CDR3 is TGTGCCAGTAGTTTTACTGGGTTTGAAAAACTGTTTTTT.

The CDR3 nucleotides are TGTGCCAGCAGCTTAGGATTGGGTAGCGGGGGGGCCTGGACAGACAATGAGCAGTTCTTC. Amino acid sequence: CASSLGLGSGGAWTDNEQFF. This chain links TRBV7-8 with TRBJ2-1, with TRBD2 matching over 11 bases. Germline lookup yields CDR1 SGHVS and CDR2 FQNEAQ. The CDR3 spans 20 residues. With V trimmed by 1 base and J by 5 bases, 16 bases remained unmatched.

The chain has TRBV4-1 and TRBJ1-5; possible D gene TRBD1, 6 bases. The germline V gene encodes CDR1 MGHRA and CDR2 YSYEKL. The length of the CDR3 is 18 residues. V lost 5 bases to trimming and J lost 2 bases, with 22 bases between them. The chain's CDR3 is CASSGTQDTSKGNQPQHF. In nucleotides, the CDR3 is TGCGCCAGCAGCGGGACACAGGACACCAGTAAGGGCAATCAGCCCCAGCATTTT.

The V and J genes are TRBV4-2 and TRBJ2-3; TRBD2 aligns across 13 bases. Germline V gene data show CDR1 as LGHNA and CDR2 as YNFKEQ. V gave up 6 bases and J gave up 6 bases; unmatched junction bases: 6. The CDR3 consists of 15 residues. The CDR3, as DNA: TGTGCCAGCAGTGTACTAGCGGGGGGGCCGGATACGCAGTATTTT. Its translation: CASSVLAGGPDTQYF.

The chain combines TRBV18 with TRBJ2-7, with unresolved D. Germline values: CDR1 KGHSH, CDR2 LQKENI. CDR3 length: 14 residues. V lost 3 bases to trimming and J lost 2 bases, with 11 bases between them. CDR3 protein: CASSPPEWAYEQYF. The DNA of the CDR3 is TGTGCCAGCTCACCGCCAGAGTGGGCCTACGAGCAGTACTTC.

The chain is built from TRBV19 and TRBJ1-3; 12 nucleotides line up with TRBD1. Germline V gives CDR1 LNHDA, CDR2 SQIVND (reference sequence). J gave up 3 bases and V 5 bases, and 14 bases lay outside the gene matches. The CDR3 totals 19 residues. The CDR3 bases are TGTGCCAGTAGTCTTTTTTCCGGGACAGGGGGCGCAGGTGGAAACACCATATATTTT. As protein: CASSLFSGTGGAGGNTIYF.

This clone has more than one count but fewer than ten. The V and J genes are TRBV27 and TRBJ2-7; D remains ambiguous. Germline CDR1 reads MNHEY; CDR2 reads SMNVEV (reference sequence). This CDR3 is built from 14 residues. Trimming cost V 2 bases and J 1 base, with 9 bases left between them. The CDR3: CASSLDGRSYEQYF. DNA of the CDR3: TGTGCCAGCAGTTTAGACGGCCGTTCCTACGAGCAGTACTTC.

The V gene is TRBV2, the J gene TRBJ1-4; D unclear. Germline CDR1 is SNHLY and CDR2 is FYNNEI. CDR3 length: 12 residues. V shed 4 bases and J shed 5 bases, with 5 bases lying between them. The CDR3 is CASSAANEKLFF. The DNA of the CDR3 is TGTGCCAGCAGTGCCGCGAATGAAAAACTGTTTTTT. The full variable domain, with the rest looked up from reference TRBV2 and TRBJ1-4, is EPEVTQTPSHQVTQMGQEVILRCVPISNHLYFYWYRQILGQKVEFLVSFYNNEISEKSEIFDDQFSVERPDGSNFTLKIRSTKLEDSAMYFCASSAANEKLFFGSGTQLSVL.

The chain recombines TRBV27 with TRBJ2-3; weak D call: TRBD1 (7 bases). CDR3 length equals 14 residues. Germline CDR1 MNHEY, CDR2 SMNVEV (reference sequence). Trimming removed 8 bases at V and 7 bases at J, with 19 bases between. For the CDR3, the DNA is TGTGCCAGCGGAGGGTACAGGGGCAGTAATACGCAGTATTTT. It translates to CASGGYRGSNTQYF.

This chain joins TRBV6-6 and TRBJ2-1; perhaps TRBD1 as D (6 bases). There are 16 residues in the CDR3. Trimming cost V 6 bases and J 8 bases, with 23 bases left between them. CDR1 and CDR2 (germline): MNHNY, SVGAGI (reference sequence). Written as DNA, the CDR3 is TGTGCCAGCAGCCAAACTCTTTGGGGGCGTTGGGATGAGCAGTTCTTC. It yields the protein CASSQTLWGRWDEQFF.

The J gene is TRBJ2-7, the V gene TRBV19; 10 bases map to TRBD1. V shed 3 bases, J shed 6 bases, and the junction held 5 bases outside the gene matches. The CDR3 extends over 14 amino acids. In germline, CDR1 is LNHDA, CDR2 SQIVND (reference sequence). The CDR3 protein is CASSMTGGGFEQYF. The CDR3 DNA reads as TGTGCCAGTAGTATGACAGGGGGCGGTTTCGAGCAGTACTTC.

The chain combines TRBV5-4 with TRBJ2-3, with a tentative D call TRBD2 (5 bases). The CDR3 has 11 residues. The V end was cut by 4 bases, the J end by 7 bases, with 7 bases between. Germline CDR1 SGHNT, CDR2 YYREEE (reference sequence). The CDR3 sequence: CASSLGNTQYF. CDR3 DNA: TGTGCCAGCAGCCTCGGGAATACGCAGTATTTT. Based on the CDR3 plus reference TRBV5-4 and TRBJ2-3, the full variable domain is ETGVTQSPTHLIKTRGQQVTLRCSSQSGHNTVSWYQQALGQGPQFIFQYYREEENGRGNFPPRFSGLQFPNYSSELNVNALELDDSALYLCASSLGNTQYFGPGTRLTVL.

V usage is TRBV30 and J usage is TRBJ2-6; no reliable D call. The CDR3 loop spans 14 amino acids. V was shortened by 1 base and J by 6 bases, with 10 bases between the two germline ends. CDR1 is GTSNPN, CDR2 SVGIG, per germline (reference sequence). CDR3 sequence: CAWSADRVANVLTF. The CDR3 DNA reads TGTGCCTGGAGTGCAGACCGGGTGGCCAACGTCCTGACTTTC.

V is TRBV18 and J is TRBJ1-1; TRBD1 might be the D (6 bases). V was pared by 5 bases and J by 4 bases, with 20 bases between. Germline lookup yields CDR1 KGHSH and CDR2 LQKENI. The length of the CDR3 is 16 residues. The DNA of the CDR3 is TGTGCCAGCTCAGCGGGACGGGGGACATGGGGCACTGAAGCTTTCTTT. It yields the protein CASSAGRGTWGTEAFF.

This chain connects TRBV4-3 to TRBJ1-4; no definite D call. Trimming cost V 2 bases and J 7 bases, with 11 bases left between them. The CDR3 runs 14 residues. The V gene's germline CDR1 is LGHNA and CDR2 YSLEER. The CDR3 loop is CASSQSTAAEKLFF. CDR3 nucleotides: TGCGCCAGCAGCCAAAGCACAGCAGCTGAAAAACTGTTTTTT.